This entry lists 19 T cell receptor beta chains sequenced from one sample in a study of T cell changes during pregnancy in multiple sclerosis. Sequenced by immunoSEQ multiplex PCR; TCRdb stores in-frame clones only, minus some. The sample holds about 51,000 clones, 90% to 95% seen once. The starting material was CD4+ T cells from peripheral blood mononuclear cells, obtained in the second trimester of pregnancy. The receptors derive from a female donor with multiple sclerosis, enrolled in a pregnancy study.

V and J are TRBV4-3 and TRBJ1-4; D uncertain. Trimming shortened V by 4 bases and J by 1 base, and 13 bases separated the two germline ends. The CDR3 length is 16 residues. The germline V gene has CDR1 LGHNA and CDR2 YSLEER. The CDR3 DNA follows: TGCGCCAGCAGCCGGAAAGGTCGGGGAACTAATGAAAAACTGTTTTTT. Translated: CASSRKGRGTNEKLFF.

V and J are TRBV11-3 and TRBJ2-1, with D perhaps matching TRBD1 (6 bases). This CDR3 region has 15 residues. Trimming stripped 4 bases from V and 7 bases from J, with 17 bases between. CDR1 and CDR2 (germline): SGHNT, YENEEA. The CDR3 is CASSSGASLGNEQFF. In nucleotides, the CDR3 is TGTGCCAGCAGCTCAGGGGCGTCCTTGGGGAATGAGCAGTTCTTC.

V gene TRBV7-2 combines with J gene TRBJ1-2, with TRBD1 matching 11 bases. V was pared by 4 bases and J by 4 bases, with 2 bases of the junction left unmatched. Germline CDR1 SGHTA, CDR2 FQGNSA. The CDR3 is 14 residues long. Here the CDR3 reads CASSSGTGGYGYTF. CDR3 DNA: TGTGCCAGCAGCTCCGGGACAGGGGGCTATGGCTACACCTTC.

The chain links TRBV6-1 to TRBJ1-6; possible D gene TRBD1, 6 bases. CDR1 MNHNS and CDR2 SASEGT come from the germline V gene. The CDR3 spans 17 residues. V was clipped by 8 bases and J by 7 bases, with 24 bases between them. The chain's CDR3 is CASRKEGDLILNSPLHF. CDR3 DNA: TGTGCCAGCCGTAAAGAGGGGGACCTCATTTTGAATTCACCCCTCCACTTT.

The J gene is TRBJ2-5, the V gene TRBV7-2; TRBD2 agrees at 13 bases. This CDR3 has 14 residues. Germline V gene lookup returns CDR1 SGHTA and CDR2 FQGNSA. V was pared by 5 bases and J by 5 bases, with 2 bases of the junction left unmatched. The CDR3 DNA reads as TGTGCCAGCAGCCCGGGACTAGCGGGGGAGACCCAGTACTTC. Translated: CASSPGLAGETQYF. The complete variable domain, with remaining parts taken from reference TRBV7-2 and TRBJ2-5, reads GAGVSQSPSNKVTEKGKDVELRCDPISGHTALYWYRQSLGQGLEFLIYFQGNSAPDKSGLPSDRFSAERTGGSVSTLTIQRTQQEDSAVYLCASSPGLAGETQYFGPGTRLLVL.

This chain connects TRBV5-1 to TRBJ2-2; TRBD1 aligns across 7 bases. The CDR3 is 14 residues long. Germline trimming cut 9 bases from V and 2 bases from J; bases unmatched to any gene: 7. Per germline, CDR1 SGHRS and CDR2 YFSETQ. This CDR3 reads CATSRDSNTGELFF. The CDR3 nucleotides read TGCGCCACCTCCCGGGACAGCAACACCGGGGAGCTGTTTTTT.

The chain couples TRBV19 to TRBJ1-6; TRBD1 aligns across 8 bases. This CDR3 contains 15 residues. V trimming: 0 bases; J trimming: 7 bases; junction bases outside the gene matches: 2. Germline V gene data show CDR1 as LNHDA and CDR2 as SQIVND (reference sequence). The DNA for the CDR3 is TGTGCCAGTAGTATAGATCGGGACAGGAATTCACCCCTCCACTTT. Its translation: CASSIDRDRNSPLHF.

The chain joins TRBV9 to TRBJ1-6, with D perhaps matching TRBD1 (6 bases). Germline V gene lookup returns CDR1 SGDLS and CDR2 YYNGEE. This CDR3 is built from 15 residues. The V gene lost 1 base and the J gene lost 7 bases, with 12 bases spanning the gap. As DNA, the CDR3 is TGTGCCAGCAGCGTATCAGGTCAGGGGAATTCACCCCTCCACTTT. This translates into CASSVSGQGNSPLHF.

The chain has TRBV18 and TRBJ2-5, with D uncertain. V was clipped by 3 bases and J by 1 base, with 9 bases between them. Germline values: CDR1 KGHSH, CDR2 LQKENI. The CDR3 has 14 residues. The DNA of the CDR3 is TGTGCCAGCTCACCGGTGGCTGGCCAAGAGACCCAGTACTTC. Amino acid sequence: CASSPVAGQETQYF.

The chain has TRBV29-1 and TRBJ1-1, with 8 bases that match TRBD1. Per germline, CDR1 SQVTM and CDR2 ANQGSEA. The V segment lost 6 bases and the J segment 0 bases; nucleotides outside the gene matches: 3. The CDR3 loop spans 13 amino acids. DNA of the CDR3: TGCAGCGTCAGGGGGCGAATGAACACTGAAGCTTTCTTT. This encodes CSVRGRMNTEAFF.

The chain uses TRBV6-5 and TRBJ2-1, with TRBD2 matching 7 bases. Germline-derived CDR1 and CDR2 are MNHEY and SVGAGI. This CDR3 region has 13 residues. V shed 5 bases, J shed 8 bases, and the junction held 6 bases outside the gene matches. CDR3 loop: CASSPGGMYEQFF. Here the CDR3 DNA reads TGTGCCAGCAGTCCCGGGGGGATGTATGAGCAGTTCTTC.

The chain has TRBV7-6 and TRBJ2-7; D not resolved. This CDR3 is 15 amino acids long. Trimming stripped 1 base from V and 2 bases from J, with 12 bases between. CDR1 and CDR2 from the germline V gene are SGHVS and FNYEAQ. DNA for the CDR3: TGTGCCAGCAGCTTAGAGATGGGCCACCCCTACGAGCAGTACTTC. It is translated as CASSLEMGHPYEQYF. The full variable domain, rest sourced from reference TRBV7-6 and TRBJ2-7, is GAGVSQSPRYKVTKRGQDVALRCDPISGHVSLYWYRQALGQGPEFLTYFNYEAQQDKSGLPNDRFSAERPEGSISTLTIQRTEQRDSAMYRCASSLEMGHPYEQYFGPGTRLTVT.

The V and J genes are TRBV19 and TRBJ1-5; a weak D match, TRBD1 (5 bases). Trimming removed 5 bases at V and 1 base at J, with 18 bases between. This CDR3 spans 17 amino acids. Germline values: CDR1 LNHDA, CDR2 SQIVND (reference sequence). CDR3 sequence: CASSPLGRGTSNQPQHF. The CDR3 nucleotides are TGTGCCAGTAGTCCCCTCGGTAGGGGAACCAGCAATCAGCCCCAGCATTTT.

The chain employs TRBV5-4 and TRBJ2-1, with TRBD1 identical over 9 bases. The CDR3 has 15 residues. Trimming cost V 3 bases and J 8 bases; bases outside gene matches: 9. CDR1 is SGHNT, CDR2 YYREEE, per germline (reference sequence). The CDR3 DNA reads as TGTGCCAGCAGCTCCCGGACAGGGGTCCTGGATGAGCAGTTCTTC. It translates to CASSSRTGVLDEQFF.

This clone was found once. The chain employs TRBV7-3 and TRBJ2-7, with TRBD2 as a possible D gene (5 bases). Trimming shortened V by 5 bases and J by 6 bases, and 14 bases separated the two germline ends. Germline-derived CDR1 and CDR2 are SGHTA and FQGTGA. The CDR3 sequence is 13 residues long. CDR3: CASSLGVGLEQYF. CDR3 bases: TGTGCCAGCAGCCTGGGAGTGGGTCTCGAGCAGTACTTC. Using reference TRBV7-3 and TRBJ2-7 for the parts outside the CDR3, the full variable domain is GAGVSQTPSNKVTEKGKYVELRCDPISGHTALYWYRQSLGQGPEFLIYFQGTGAADDSGLPNDRFFAVRPEGSVSTLKIQRTERGDSAVYLCASSLGVGLEQYFGPGTRLTVT.

CDR3 sequence (DNA): TGTGCCAGCAGCCAACTAGCGGGGTATCCCTACAATGAGCAGTTCTTC. Its protein product is CASSQLAGYPYNEQFF. The chain combines TRBV7-2 with TRBJ2-1, with 10 bases fitting TRBD2. The junction had 6 bases not matched to a gene; V was cut back by 5 bases and J by 2 bases. Germline lookup yields CDR1 SGHTA and CDR2 FQGNSA. The CDR3 is 16 amino acids.

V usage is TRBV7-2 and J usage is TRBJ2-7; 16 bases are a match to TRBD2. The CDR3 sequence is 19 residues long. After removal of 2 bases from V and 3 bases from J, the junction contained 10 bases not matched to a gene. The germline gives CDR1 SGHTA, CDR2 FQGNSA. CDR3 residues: CASSLKMGLAGGRGYEQYF. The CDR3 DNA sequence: TGTGCCAGCAGCTTAAAAATGGGACTAGCGGGGGGGCGGGGCTACGAGCAGTACTTC.

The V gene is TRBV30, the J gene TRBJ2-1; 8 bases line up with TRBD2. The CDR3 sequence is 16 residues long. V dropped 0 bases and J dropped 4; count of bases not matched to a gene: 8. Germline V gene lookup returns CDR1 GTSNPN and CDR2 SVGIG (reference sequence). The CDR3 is CAWSVPGGGLYNEQFF. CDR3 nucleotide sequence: TGTGCCTGGAGTGTACCCGGCGGGGGGTTGTACAATGAGCAGTTCTTC.

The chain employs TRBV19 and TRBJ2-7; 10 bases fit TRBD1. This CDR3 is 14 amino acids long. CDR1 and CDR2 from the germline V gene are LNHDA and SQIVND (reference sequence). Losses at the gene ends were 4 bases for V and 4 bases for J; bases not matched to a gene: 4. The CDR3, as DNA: TGTGCCAGTAGTAATCCGGGACAGGGGTACGAGCAGTACTTC. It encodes CASSNPGQGYEQYF.